One and the same sample provided the 10 T cell receptor beta chains below, sequenced in a study of blood T cell repertoires in COVID-19. The method was immunoSEQ multiplex PCR; TCRdb's version includes in-frame clones alone and lacks a portion of them. This table has under 200,000 clones, almost 85% appearing once. The sequenced sample was peripheral blood. The source is a man in his late teens or twenties with active or convalescent COVID-19.

The CDR3 protein is CASSQYSYNEQFF. Here the CDR3 DNA reads TGTGCCAGCAGCCAATATTCGTACAATGAGCAGTTCTTC. The chain has TRBV16 and TRBJ2-1; D uncertain. Trimming removed 1 base at V and 4 bases at J, with 5 bases between. The germline V gene encodes CDR1 KGHSY and CDR2 FQNENV. The CDR3 is made up of 13 amino acids.

The chain joins TRBV2 to TRBJ2-2; no clear D. The germline CDR1 and CDR2 sequences are SNHLY and FYNNEI. The CDR3 consists of 15 residues. The V end lost 3 bases, the J end lost 6 bases, and 14 bases lay between the germline ends. CDR3 sequence (DNA): TGTGCCAGCAGTGATTTCCGTCGAGCCCCCGGGGAGCTGTTTTTT. Encoded protein: CASSDFRRAPGELFF.

Note on this clone: The identical CDR3 is also encoded by other nucleotide sequences in the sample. The rearrangement uses TRBV27 and TRBJ2-1; tentative D call: TRBD2 (7 bases). The CDR3 loop spans 15 amino acids. Trimming stripped 7 bases from V and 3 bases from J, with 16 bases between. The germline V gene has CDR1 MNHEY and CDR2 SMNVEV (reference sequence). The CDR3 loop reads CASTPRGTIYNEQFF. CDR3 bases: TGTGCCAGCACCCCTAGGGGGACTATCTACAATGAGCAGTTCTTC.

The chain recombines TRBV6-2 or TRBV6-3 with TRBJ1-5; no clear D. The CDR3 has 13 residues. The germline V gene encodes CDR1 MNHEY and CDR2 SVGEGT. Trimming took 6 bases from V and 0 from J, leaving 6 bases between them. CDR3 DNA sequence: TGTGCCAGCAGCCTCAATAGCAATCAGCCCCAGCATTTT. Translation: CASSLNSNQPQHF.

The J gene is TRBJ1-5, the V gene TRBV10-3, with a possible D match to TRBD1 (6 bases). V was trimmed by 0 bases and J by 7 bases, leaving 13 bases between them. The CDR3 consists of 15 residues. Germline assignment: CDR1 ENHRY and CDR2 SYGVKD. The DNA of the CDR3 is TGTGCCATCAGTGAGTCGCAACAGGGAGGGCAGCCCCAGCATTTT. Translated, it gives CAISESQQGGQPQHF.

The chain links TRBV7-2 to TRBJ2-7, with 7 positions matching TRBD1. The germline gives CDR1 SGHTA, CDR2 FQGNSA. The junction had 2 bases not matched to a gene; V was cut back by 3 bases and J by 3 bases. This CDR3 is 13 amino acids long. CDR3 DNA sequence: TGTGCCAGCAGCTTTAGGGGGCTCTACGAGCAGTACTTC. It is translated as CASSFRGLYEQYF.

This clone showed up just once. V and J are TRBV12-3 or TRBV12-4 and TRBJ2-1, with TRBD2 identical over 11 bases. This CDR3 spans 12 amino acids. V was pared by 6 bases and J by 14 bases, with 6 bases of the junction left unmatched. In DNA, the CDR3 is TGTGCCAGCAGATCGACTAGCGGGGCGGAGTTCTTC. Amino acid sequence: CASRSTSGAEFF.

The table lists this clone with a few counts. The CDR3 DNA sequence: TGTGCCAGCAGCTTAGGGTCCGGGACAGGGAAGCGTGGCTACACCTTC. This sequence encodes CASSLGSGTGKRGYTF. The chain links TRBV7-9 to TRBJ1-2, with 9 nucleotides matching TRBD1. CDR3 size: 16 residues. Trimming took 1 base from V and 7 from J; bases not matched to a gene: 10. Germline lookup yields CDR1 SEHNR and CDR2 FQNEAQ (reference sequence).

The genes are TRBV6-5 and TRBJ2-5; D is undetermined. Germline V gene sequence: CDR1 MNHEY, CDR2 SVGAGI. The length of the CDR3 is 13 residues. The germline V and J ends were trimmed by 4 bases and 1 base, with 7 bases remaining between them. The CDR3 sequence is CASSWASQETQYF. The CDR3 DNA follows: TGTGCCAGCAGTTGGGCCTCCCAAGAGACCCAGTACTTC.

The chain recombines TRBV6-5 with TRBJ2-1; TRBD2 agrees at 9 bases. Trimming took 6 bases from V and 10 from J; bases not matched to a gene: 13. The CDR3 has 15 amino acids. Germline assignment: CDR1 MNHEY and CDR2 SVGAGI. The CDR3 region is CASRPGTSLKGEQFF. CDR3 sequence (DNA): TGTGCCAGCAGGCCCGGGACTAGCCTCAAGGGCGAGCAGTTCTTC.